Listed below are T cell receptor beta chains from one sample, sequenced in a study of B cell selection in AIRE deficiency. TCRdb's copy holds only in-frame clones and misses some; the assay was immunoSEQ multiplex PCR. The table lists 20,000 to 25,000 clones, 90% to 98% of them singletons. The specimen was CD4+CD127+ conventional T cells sorted from PBMCs. The receptors were sampled from a human donor in good health. Each CDR3 is given with its conserved first and last residue. The D gene is left open where the match is weak. The size of a clone is reported for some rows only, either as once, few or many, or as a class for expanded clones.

NA TRBJ1-6 TRBV4-3 few TGCGCCAGCAGCCAATATTACGCCCTGGGCTCACCCCTCCACTTT CASSQYYALGSPLHF
TRBD2 TRBJ2-2 TRBV11-2 NA TGTGCCAGCAGTTTCCCGACTAGCGGGAACACCGGGGAGCTGTTTTTT CASSFPTSGNTGELFF
NA TRBJ2-7 TRBV6-1 NA TGTGCCAGCAGTGAACCCGGGACAACCTACGAGCAGTACTTC CASSEPGTTYEQYF
TRBD1 TRBJ2-1 TRBV18 NA TGTGCCAGCTCACCCTTCGACAGGGCCAGTGAGCAGTTCTTC CASSPFDRASEQFF
NA TRBJ2-7 TRBV5-1 NA TGCGCCAGCAGCTTGGCCGACGAGGGCTCCCACGAGCAGTACTTC CASSLADEGSHEQYF
NA TRBJ1-4 TRBV28 NA TGTGCCAGCAGCTCCCCGGCGGGGATTGAAAAACTGTTTTTT CASSSPAGIEKLFF
NA TRBJ2-2 TRBV11-2 NA TGTGCCAGCAGCTTAGGAAGGCGGGAGAACACCGGGGAGCTGTTTTTT CASSLGRRENTGELFF
NA TRBJ1-2 TRBV30 NA TGTGCCGGCAGGACAGCACCGAACTATGGCTACACCTTC CAGRTAPNYGYTF
NA TRBJ2-1 TRBV5-1 NA TGCGCCAGCACCCTGTGGACCGCGGGCGAGCAGTTCTTC CASTLWTAGEQFF
TRBD1 TRBJ2-2 TRBV5-8 NA TGTGCCAGCAGCACCCTACAGGGGGCCGGGGAGCTGTTTTTT CASSTLQGAGELFF
TRBD1 TRBJ1-3 TRBV19 NA TGTGCCAGCCACAGGGACAGAGGAAACACCATATATTTT CASHRDRGNTIYF
TRBD1 TRBJ2-3 TRBV28 once TGTGCCAGCAGTTTACCCGGGACAGGGAGAGATACGCAGTATTTT CASSLPGTGRDTQYF
NA TRBJ1-3 TRBV10-2 NA TGCGCCAGCAGTGCGAACCCCCCAGGGCGCTCTGGAAACACCATATATTTT CASSANPPGRSGNTIYF
NA TRBJ1-1 TRBV11-2 NA TGTGCCAGCAGCTTAGTAGGGGGTGATACTGAAGCTTTCTTT CASSLVGGDTEAFF
TRBD1 TRBJ2-7 TRBV6-6 NA TGTGCCAGCGCGCCTGGGACAGCCTACGAGCAGTACTTC CASAPGTAYEQYF
NA TRBJ2-3 TRBV27 once TGTGCCAGCAGTCCCCGGGGCACAGATACGCAGTATTTT CASSPRGTDTQYF
NA TRBJ1-6 TRBV30 NA TGTGCCTGGATTCGTTCTGTGGGACCTAATAATTCACCCCTCCACTTT CAWIRSVGPNNSPLHF
NA TRBJ2-3 TRBV6-5 once TGTGCCAGCAGTTTCTCGGGACACTACACAGATACGCAGTATTTT CASSFSGHYTDTQYF
NA TRBJ2-5 TRBV7-3 NA TGTGCCAGCAGCCAGGGCAACCAAGAGACCCAGTACTTC CASSQGNQETQYF
TRBD2 TRBJ2-1 TRBV19 NA TGTGCCAGTAGCTTGGGGCGGGAGGGGGTTGGCAATGAGCAGTTCTTC CASSLGREGVGNEQFF
TRBD1 TRBJ1-5 TRBV28 NA TGTGCCAGCAGTCTGGGACAGGGGGTGTATAGCAATCAGCCCCAGCATTTT CASSLGQGVYSNQPQHF
NA TRBJ2-7 TRBV5-4 NA TGTGCCAGCAGTTCTCTCGGTGAATCCTACGAGCAGTACTTC CASSSLGESYEQYF
NA TRBJ1-2 TRBV4-1 NA TGCGCCAGCAACGATCGAAGGCGAAACTATGGCTACACCTTC CASNDRRRNYGYTF
NA TRBJ2-7 TRBV5-4 NA TGTGCCAGCAGCTTAACCGGGAAGGGATACTACGAGCAGTACTTC CASSLTGKGYYEQYF
NA TRBJ1-2 TRBV6-5 NA TGTGCCAGCGGCGAACAGGGTCCGAGACGGGGCTACACCTTC CASGEQGPRRGYTF
NA TRBJ2-5 TRBV29-1 NA TGCAGCGTTGAAAGGGCCTACCAAGAGACCCAGTACTTC CSVERAYQETQYF
NA TRBJ1-5 TRBV7-9 NA TGTGCCAGCAGTCCTGGACGGAATCAGCCCCAGCATTTT CASSPGRNQPQHF
TRBD1 TRBJ1-5 TRBV2 NA TGTGCCAGCAGTGGGACAGGGGGCGCCGGCAATCAGCCCCAGCATTTT CASSGTGGAGNQPQHF
NA TRBJ2-1 TRBV28 NA TGTGCCAGCAGTTTTAGGGGGGGCTCCTACAATGAGCAGTTCTTC CASSFRGGSYNEQFF
NA TRBJ1-2 TRBV21-1 NA TGTGCCAGCAGCAAAGATGGGCCTAGGGGGTCGGGTTACTATGGCTACACCTTC CASSKDGPRGSGYYGYTF